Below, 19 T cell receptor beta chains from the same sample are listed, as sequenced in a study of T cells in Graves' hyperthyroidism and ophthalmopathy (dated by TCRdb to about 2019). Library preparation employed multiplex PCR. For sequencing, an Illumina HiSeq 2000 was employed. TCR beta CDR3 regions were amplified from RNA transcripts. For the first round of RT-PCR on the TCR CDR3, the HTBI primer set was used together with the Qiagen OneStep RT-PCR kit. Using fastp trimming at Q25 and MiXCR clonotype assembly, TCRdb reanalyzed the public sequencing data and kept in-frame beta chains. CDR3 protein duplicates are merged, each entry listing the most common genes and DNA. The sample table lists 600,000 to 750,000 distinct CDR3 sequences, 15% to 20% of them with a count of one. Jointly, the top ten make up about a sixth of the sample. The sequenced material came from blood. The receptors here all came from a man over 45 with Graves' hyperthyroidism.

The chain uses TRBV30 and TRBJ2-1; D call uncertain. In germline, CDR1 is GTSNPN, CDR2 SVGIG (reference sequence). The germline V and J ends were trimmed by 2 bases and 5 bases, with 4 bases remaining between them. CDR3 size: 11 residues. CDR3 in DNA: TGTGCCTGGAGTCGGGACAATGAGCAGTTCTTC. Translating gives CAWSRDNEQFF.

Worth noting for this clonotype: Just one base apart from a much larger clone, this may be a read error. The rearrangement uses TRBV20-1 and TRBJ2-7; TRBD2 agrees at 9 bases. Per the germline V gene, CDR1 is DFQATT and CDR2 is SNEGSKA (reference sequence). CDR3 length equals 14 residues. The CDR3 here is CSARISGGSCEQYF. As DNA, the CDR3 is TGCAGTGCTCGGATTAGCGGGGGCTCCTGCGAGCAGTACTTC.

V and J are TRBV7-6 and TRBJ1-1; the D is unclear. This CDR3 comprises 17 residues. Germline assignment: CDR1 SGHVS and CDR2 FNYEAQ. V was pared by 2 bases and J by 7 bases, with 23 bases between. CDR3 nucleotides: TGTGCCAGCAGCTTACCGAGATATTTCGGTCGGAACCGTGAAGCTTTCTTT. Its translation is CASSLPRYFGRNREAFF.

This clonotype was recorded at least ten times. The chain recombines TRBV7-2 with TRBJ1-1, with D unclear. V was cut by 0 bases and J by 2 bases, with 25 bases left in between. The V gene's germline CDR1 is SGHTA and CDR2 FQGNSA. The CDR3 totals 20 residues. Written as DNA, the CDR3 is TGTGCCAGCAGCTTAGCGCTTTCGGCCTTCAAACCCCGATTAAACACTGAAGCTTTCTTT. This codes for CASSLALSAFKPRLNTEAFF. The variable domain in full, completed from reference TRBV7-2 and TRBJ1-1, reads GAGVSQSPSNKVTEKGKDVELRCDPISGHTALYWYRQSLGQGLEFLIYFQGNSAPDKSGLPSDRFSAERTGGSVSTLTIQRTQQEDSAVYLCASSLALSAFKPRLNTEAFFGQGTRLTVV.

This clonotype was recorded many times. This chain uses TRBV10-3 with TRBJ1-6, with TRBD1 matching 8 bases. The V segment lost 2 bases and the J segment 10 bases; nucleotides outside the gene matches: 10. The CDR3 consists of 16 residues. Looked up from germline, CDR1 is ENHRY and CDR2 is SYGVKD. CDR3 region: CAISEPNRGEKSPLHF. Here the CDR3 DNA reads TGTGCCATCAGTGAGCCAAACAGGGGGGAAAAGTCACCCCTCCACTTT.

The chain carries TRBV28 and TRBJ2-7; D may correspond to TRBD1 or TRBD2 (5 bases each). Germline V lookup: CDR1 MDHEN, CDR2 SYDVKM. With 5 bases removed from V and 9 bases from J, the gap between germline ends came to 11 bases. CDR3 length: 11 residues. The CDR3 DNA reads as TGTGCCAGCAGTCCCCGGGACGGGCAGTACTTC. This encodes CASSPRDGQYF.

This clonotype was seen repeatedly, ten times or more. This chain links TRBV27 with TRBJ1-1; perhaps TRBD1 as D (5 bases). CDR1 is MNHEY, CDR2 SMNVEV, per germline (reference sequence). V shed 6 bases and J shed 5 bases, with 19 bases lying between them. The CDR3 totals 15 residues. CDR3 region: CASRPSWRGGTEAFF. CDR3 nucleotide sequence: TGTGCCAGCAGGCCCTCGTGGAGGGGAGGTACTGAAGCTTTCTTT.

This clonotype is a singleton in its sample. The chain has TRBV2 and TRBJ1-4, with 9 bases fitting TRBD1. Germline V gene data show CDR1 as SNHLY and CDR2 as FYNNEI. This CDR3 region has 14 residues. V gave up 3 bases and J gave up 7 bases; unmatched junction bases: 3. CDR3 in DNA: TGTGCCAGCAGTGACGGGACAGGGAGTGAAAAACTGTTTTTT. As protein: CASSDGTGSEKLFF.

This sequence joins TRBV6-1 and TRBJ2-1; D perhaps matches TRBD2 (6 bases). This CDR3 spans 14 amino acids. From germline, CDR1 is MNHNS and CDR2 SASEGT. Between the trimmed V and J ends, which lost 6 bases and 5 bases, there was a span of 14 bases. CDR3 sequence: CASRRLVWDNEQFF. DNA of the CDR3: TGTGCCAGCAGAAGACTAGTTTGGGACAATGAGCAGTTCTTC.

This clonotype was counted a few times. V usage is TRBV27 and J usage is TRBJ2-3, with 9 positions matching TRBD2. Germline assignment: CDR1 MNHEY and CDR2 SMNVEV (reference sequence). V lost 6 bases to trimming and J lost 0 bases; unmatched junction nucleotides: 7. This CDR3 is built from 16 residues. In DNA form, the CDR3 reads TGTGCCAGCAGCTATGGGACTAGCTCTAGCACAGATACGCAGTATTTT. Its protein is CASSYGTSSSTDTQYF.

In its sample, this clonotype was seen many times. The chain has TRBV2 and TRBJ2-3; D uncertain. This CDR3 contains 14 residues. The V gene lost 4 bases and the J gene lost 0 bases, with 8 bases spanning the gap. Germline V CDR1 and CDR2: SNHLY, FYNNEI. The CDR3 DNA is TGTGCCAGCAGTGGACTGGAGAGCACAGATACGCAGTATTTT. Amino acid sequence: CASSGLESTDTQYF.

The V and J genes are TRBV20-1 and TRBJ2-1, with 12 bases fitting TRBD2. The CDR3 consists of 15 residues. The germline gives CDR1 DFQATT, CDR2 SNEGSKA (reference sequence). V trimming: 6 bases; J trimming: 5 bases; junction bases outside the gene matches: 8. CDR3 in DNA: TGCAGTGCCCCCCCCCTAGCGGGAGGGAACAATGAGCAGTTCTTC. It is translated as CSAPPLAGGNNEQFF.

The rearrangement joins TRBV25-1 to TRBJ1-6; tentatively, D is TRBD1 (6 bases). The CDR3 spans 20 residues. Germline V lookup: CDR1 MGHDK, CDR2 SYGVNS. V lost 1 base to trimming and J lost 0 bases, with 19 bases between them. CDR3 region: CASSESPGQRWSSYNSPLHF. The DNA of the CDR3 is TGTGCCAGCAGTGAATCCCCGGGACAAAGGTGGAGCTCCTATAATTCACCCCTCCACTTT.

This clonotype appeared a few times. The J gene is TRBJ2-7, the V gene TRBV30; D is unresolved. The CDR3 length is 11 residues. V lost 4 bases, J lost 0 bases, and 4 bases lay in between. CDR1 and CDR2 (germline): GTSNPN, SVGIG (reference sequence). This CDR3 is CAWTLSYEQYF. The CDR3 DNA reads TGTGCCTGGACTCTCTCCTACGAGCAGTACTTC.

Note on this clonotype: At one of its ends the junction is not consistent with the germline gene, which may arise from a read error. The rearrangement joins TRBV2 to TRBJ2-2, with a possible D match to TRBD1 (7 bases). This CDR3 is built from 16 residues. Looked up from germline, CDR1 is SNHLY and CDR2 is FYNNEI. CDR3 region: CASSGGQILGTGGLFF. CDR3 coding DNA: TGTGCCAGCAGTGGGGGACAGATCCTCGGCACCGGGGGGCTGTTTTTT.

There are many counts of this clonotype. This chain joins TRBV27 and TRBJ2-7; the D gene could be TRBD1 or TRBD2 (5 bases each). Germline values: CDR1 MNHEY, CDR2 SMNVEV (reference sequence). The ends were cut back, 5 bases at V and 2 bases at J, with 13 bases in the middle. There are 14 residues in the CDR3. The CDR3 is CASSPGDGAYEQYF. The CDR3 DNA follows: TGTGCCAGCAGTCCCGGGGACGGTGCCTACGAGCAGTACTTC.

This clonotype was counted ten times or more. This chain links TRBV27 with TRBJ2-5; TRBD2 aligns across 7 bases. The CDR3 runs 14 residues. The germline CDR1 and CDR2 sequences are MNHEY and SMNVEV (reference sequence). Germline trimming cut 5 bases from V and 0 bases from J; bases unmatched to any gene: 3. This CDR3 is CASSPTSDQETQYF. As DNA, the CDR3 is TGTGCCAGCAGTCCCACTAGCGACCAAGAGACCCAGTACTTC.

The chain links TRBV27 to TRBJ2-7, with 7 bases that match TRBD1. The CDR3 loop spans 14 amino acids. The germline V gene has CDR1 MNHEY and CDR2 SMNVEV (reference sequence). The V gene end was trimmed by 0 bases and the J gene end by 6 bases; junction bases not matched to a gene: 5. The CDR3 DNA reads TGTGCCAGCAGTTTATCCCGGGACAGTACCGAGCAGTACTTC. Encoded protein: CASSLSRDSTEQYF.

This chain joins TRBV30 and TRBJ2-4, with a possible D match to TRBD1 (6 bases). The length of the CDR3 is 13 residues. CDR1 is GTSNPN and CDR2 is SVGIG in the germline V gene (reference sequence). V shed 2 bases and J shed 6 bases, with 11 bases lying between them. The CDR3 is CAWSPGQLNIQYF. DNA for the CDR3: TGTGCCTGGAGTCCGGGACAATTAAACATTCAGTACTTC.